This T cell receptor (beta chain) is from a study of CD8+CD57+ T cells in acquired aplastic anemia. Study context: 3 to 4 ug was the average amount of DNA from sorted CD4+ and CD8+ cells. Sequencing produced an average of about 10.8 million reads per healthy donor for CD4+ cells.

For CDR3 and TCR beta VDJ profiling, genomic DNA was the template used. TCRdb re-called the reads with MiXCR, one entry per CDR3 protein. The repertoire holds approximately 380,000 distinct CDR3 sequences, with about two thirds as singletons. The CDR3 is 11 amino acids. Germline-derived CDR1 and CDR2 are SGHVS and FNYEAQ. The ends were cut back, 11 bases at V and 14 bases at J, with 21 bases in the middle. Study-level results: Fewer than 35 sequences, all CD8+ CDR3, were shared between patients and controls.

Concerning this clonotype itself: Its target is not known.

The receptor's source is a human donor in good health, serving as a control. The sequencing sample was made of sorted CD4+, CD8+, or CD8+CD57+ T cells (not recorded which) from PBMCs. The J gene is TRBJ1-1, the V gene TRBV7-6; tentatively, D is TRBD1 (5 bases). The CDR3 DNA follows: TGTGCCCGCATTCAGGGCGGTGGATGGTTCTTT. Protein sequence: CARIQGGGWFF.